This T cell receptor beta chain came from a study of blood T cell repertoires in COVID-19. Across the whole study: Material from acute and convalescent COVID-19 was sourced from the United States, Italy and Spain. In each case, the material was cDNA or gDNA derived from T cells, B-cell-depleted T cells, or PBMCs.

Using immunoSEQ multiplex PCR, the repertoire was profiled, and TCRdb retains in-frame clones only, with some absent. The sample consists of 86,000 or so clones, more than 60% of them appearing once. The CDR3 is 15 amino acids. Trimming removed 2 bases at V and 0 bases at J, with 9 bases between. The germline CDR1 and CDR2 sequences are MDHEN and SYDVKM. This TCR came from a man between 65 and 85 years old with acute or convalescent COVID-19. J is TRBJ2-3 and V is TRBV28; perhaps TRBD1 as D (6 bases). The sample consisted of peripheral blood. The CDR3 is CASSLGTFSTDTQYF. CDR3 bases: TGTGCCAGCAGTTTAGGGACATTTAGCACAGATACGCAGTATTTT.